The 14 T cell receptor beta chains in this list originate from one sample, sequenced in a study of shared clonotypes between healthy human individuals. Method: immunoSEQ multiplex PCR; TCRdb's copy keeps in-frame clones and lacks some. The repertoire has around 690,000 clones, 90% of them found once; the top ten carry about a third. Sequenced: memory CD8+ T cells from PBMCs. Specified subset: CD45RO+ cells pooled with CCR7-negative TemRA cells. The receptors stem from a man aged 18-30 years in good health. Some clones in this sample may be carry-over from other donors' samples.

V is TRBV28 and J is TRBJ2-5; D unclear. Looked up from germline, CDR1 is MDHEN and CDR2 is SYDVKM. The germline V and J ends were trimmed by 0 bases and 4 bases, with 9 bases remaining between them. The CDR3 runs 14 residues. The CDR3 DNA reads TGTGCCAGCAGTTTATGGCCTGGCGGAGAGACCCAGTACTTC. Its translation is CASSLWPGGETQYF.

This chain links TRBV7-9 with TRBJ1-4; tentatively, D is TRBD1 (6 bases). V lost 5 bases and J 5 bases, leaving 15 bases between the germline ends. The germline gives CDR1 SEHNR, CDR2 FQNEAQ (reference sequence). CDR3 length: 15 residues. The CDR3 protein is CASSRPMGANEKLFF. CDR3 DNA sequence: TGTGCCAGCAGCAGGCCGATGGGGGCGAATGAAAAACTGTTTTTT.

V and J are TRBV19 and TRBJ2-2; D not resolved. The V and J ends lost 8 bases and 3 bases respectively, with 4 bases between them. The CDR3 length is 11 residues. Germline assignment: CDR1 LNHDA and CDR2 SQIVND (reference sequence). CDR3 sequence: CASSYTGELFF. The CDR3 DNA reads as TGTGCCAGTTCATACACCGGGGAGCTGTTTTTT.

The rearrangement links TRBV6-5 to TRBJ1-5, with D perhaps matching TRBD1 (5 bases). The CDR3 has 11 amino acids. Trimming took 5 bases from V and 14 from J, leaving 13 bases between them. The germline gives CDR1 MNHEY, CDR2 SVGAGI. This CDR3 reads CASSEPGIEHF. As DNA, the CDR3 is TGTGCCAGCAGTGAACCAGGGATCGAGCATTTT.

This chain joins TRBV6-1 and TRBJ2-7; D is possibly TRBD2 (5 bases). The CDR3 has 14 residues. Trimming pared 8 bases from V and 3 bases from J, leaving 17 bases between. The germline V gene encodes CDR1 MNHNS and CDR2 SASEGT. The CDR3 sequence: CASWAGGFVYEQYF. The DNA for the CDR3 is TGTGCCAGCTGGGCTGGCGGGTTCGTCTACGAGCAGTACTTC.

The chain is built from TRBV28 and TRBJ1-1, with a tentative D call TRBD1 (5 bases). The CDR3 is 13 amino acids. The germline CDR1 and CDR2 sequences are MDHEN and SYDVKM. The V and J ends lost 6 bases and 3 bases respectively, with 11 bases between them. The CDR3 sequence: CASSPQGDTEAFF. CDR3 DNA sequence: TGTGCCAGCAGCCCGCAGGGCGACACTGAAGCTTTCTTT.

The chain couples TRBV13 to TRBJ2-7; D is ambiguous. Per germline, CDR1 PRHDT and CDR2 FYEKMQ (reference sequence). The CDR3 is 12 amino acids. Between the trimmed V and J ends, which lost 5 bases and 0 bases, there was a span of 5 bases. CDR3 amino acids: CASSVSSYEQYF. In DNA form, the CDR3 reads TGTGCCAGCAGCGTATCCTCCTACGAGCAGTACTTC. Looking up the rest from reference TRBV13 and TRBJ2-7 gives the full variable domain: AAGVIQSPRHLIKEKRETATLKCYPIPRHDTVYWYQQGPGQDPQFLISFYEKMQSDKGSIPDRFSAQQFSDYHSELNMSSLELGDSALYFCASSVSSYEQYFGPGTRLTVT.

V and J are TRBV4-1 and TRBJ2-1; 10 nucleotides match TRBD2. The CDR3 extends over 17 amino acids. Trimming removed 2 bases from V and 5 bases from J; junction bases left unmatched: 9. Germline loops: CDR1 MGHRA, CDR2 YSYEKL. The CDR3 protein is CASSQRSGTSANNEQFF. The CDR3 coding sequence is TGCGCCAGCAGCCAAAGGTCCGGGACTAGCGCAAACAATGAGCAGTTCTTC.

In nucleotides, the CDR3 is TGTGCCAGCAGCGTTGGTCTAGCGGGGTCCAATGAGCAGTTCTTC. This sequence encodes CASSVGLAGSNEQFF. The rearrangement joins TRBV7-8 to TRBJ2-1, with 9 bases aligning to TRBD2. The CDR3 totals 15 residues. CDR1 SGHVS and CDR2 FQNEAQ come from the germline V gene. V was clipped by 5 bases and J by 6 bases; unmatched bases: 8.

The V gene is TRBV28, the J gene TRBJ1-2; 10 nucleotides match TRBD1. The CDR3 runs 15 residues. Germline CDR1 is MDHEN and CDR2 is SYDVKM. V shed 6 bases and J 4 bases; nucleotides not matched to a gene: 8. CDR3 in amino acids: CASRAGTGDPYGYTF. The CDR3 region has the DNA TGTGCCAGCAGAGCCGGGACAGGGGATCCCTATGGCTACACCTTC.

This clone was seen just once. The CDR3 region has the DNA TGTGCCAGCAGCTTTGGCGCGGGACTAATCCAGCAGTTCTTC. Translated: CASSFGAGLIQQFF. The J gene is TRBJ2-1, the V gene TRBV5-6; 7 bases line up with TRBD2. V shed 2 bases, J shed 11 bases, and the junction held 10 bases outside the gene matches. The CDR3 has 14 residues. Germline V gene data show CDR1 as SGHDT and CDR2 as YYEEEE. Full variable domain (missing parts from reference TRBV5-6 and TRBJ2-1): DAGVTQSPTHLIKTRGQQVTLRCSPKSGHDTVSWYQQALGQGPQFIFQYYEEEERQRGNFPDRFSGHQFPNYSSELNVNALLLGDSALYLCASSFGAGLIQQFFGPGTRLTVL.

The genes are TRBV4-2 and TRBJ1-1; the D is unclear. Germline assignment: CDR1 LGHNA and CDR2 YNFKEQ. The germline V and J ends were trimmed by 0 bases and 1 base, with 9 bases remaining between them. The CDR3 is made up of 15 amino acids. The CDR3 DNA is TGTGCCAGCAGCCAAGATCCCGGCAGGAACACTGAAGCTTTCTTT. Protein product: CASSQDPGRNTEAFF.

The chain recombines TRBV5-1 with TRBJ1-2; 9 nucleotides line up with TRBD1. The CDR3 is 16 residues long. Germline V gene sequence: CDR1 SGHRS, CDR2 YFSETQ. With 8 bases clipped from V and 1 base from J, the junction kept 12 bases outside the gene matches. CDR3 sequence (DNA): TGCGCCAGGAGAGAGGGACAGGGTCCCTGTAACTATGGCTACACCTTC. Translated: CARREGQGPCNYGYTF.

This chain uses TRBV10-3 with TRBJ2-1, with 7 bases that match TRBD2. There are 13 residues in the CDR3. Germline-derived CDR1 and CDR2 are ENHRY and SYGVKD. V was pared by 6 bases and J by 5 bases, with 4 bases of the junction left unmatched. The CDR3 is CAIRLTSDNEQFF. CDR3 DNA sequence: TGTGCCATCAGGCTTACTAGCGACAATGAGCAGTTCTTC.